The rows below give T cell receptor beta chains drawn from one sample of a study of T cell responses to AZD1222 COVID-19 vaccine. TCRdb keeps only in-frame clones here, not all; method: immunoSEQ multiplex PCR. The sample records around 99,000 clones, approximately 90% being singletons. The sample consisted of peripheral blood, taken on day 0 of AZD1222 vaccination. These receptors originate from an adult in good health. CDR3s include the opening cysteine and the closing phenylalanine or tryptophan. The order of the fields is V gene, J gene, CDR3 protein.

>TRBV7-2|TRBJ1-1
CASSLVGGSNTEAFF
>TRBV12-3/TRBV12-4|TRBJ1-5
CATSVGNQPQHF
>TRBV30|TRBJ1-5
CAWSGQGNQPQHF
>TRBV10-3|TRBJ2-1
CAINPQGGNNEQFF
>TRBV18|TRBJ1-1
CASSPPGRGENTEAFF
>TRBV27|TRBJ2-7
CASTGRTGGSYEQYF
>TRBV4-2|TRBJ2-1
CASSQAASGSYNEQFF
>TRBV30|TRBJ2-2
CAWSPPGGTGELFF
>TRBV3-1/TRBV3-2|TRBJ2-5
CASSPPGAGGRETQYF
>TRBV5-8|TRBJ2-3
CASSLGGPTDTQYF
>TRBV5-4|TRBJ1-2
CASSSYTEYNYGYTF
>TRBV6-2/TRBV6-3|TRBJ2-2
CASSPLFGTGRGTGELFF
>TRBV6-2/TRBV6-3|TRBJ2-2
CASSYGWTGELFF
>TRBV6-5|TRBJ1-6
CASMAGGNSPLHF
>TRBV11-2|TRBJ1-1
CASSLDRETEAFF
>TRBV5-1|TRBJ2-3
CASSLDTDTQYF
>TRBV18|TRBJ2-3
CASSPPRGTDTQYF
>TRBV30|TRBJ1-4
CAWSPRGRIYNEKLFF
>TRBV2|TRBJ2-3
CASKQARSTDTQYF
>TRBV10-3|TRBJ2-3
CAISTRTGGQDTQYF
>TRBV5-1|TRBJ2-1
CASNKMEFLSYNEQFF
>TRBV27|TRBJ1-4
CASSLYPEGRATNEKLFF
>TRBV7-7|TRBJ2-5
CASSPRRDQETQYF
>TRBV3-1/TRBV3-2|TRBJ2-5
CASSSGVLAGGQETQYF
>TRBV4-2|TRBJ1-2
CASSQEVFEYGYTF
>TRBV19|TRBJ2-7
CASSIKSWGTLPYEQYF
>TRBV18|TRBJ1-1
CASSPRTGEAFF
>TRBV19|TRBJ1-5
CASSVLSNQPQHF
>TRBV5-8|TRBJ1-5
CASSQAGTGVFGNQPQHF
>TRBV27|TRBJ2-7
CASSLSRIGPYEQYF
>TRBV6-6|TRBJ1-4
CASSYSMGRGEKLFF
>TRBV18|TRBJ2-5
CASSSQNQETQYF